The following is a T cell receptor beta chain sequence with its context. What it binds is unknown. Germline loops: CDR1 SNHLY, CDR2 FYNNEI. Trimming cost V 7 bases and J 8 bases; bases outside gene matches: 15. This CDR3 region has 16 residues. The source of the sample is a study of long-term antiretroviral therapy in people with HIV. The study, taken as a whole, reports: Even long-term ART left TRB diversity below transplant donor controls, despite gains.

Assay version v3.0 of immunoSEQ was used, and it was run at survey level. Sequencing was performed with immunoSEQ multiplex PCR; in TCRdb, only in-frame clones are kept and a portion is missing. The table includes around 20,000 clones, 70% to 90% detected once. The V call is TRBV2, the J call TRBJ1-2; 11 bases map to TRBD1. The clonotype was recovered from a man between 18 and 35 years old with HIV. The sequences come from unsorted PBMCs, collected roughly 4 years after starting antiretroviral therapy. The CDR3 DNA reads TGTGCCAGCATCCAGAATCCGGGACAGGGGGGAGGAGGCTACACCTTC. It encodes CASIQNPGQGGGGYTF.